This T cell receptor (beta chain) was captured by sequencing in a study of vaccination and CD4 T cells after COVID-19. About the research overall: Convalescent donors: six male, four female; seven Caucasian, two Asian, one multiracial, two Hispanic. Post-COVID samples were collected a median around 100 days following diagnosis, spanning 35 to 161.

An Oncomine TCR Beta short-read assay was used to sequence the DNA from cultured CD4+ T cells. The authors extracted genomic DNA from cultured CD4+ T cells. TCRdb independently ran MiXCR on the PCR reads; one entry per CDR3 protein. The sample lists around 16,000 distinct CDR3 sequences; around 47% were seen once. Time point defined: late sampling 161 to 241 days after vaccination in a few convalescent patients. The treatment here: roughly 10-day PBMC culture with coronavirus spike peptide pools or control peptides (ViraFEST assay). Peptide-pool expansion of antigen-specific T cells preceded TCR sequencing in ViraFEST. This clonotype counts as medium-sized (0.01 to 0.1%). Its antigen is unidentified. Germline-derived CDR1 and CDR2 are MNHEY and SVGAGI. V was shortened by 2 bases and J by 10 bases, with 15 bases between the two germline ends. There are 15 residues in the CDR3.

The sequencing used CD4+ T cells from blood, cultured in vitro, collected about 7 months after SARS-CoV-2 vaccination. The chain links TRBV6-5 to TRBJ1-6, with D tentatively TRBD1 (5 bases). The sequence was obtained from a human donor who had recovered from COVID-19. CDR3 protein: CASSYRPDGGSPLHF. For the CDR3, the DNA is TGTGCCAGCAGTTACCGACCGGATGGGGGGTCACCCCTCCACTTT.